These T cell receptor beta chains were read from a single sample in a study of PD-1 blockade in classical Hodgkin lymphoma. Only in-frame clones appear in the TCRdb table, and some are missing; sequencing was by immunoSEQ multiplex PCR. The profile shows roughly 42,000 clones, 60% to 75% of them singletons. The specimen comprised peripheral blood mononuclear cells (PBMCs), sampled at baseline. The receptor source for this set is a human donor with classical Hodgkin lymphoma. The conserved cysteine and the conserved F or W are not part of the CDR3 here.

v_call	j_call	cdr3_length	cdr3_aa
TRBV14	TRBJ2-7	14	ASSQEDPGHAYEQY
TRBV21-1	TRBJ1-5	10	ASRPPKKPQH
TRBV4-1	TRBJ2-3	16	ASSQAVVLGGATDTQY
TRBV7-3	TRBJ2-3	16	ASSLSSGRARGTDTQY
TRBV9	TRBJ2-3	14	ASSPTAGGWADTQY
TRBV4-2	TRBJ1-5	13	ASSQENFSNQPQH
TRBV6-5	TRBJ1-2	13	ASSYQGRVNYGYT
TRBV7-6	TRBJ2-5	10	ASSTIGGTQY
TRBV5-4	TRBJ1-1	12	ASSSVRTGDEAF
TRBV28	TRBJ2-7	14	ASSFGRSRRQDEQY
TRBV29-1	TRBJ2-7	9	SVVRGNEQY
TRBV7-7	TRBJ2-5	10	ASSLAGETQY
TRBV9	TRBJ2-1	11	ASSTSGGQGRF
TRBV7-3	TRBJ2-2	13	ASSLLSGGGGELF
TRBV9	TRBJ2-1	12	ASSVKGPWDEQF
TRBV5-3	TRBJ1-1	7	AGRTEAF
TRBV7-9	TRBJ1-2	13	ASSPPIDRNYGYT
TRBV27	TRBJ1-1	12	ASGRQGANTEAF
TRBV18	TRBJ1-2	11	ASSPGRLSGYT
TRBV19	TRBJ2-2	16	ASSTTFQQGANTGELF
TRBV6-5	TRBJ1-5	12	ASSYISGNQPQH
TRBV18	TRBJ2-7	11	ASSQGDPYEQY
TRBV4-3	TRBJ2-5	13	ASTRWWGSSETQY
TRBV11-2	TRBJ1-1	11	ASRRGLNTEAF
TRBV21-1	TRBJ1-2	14	ASSRKGCRLRYGYT
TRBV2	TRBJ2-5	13	ASSALDWYQETQY
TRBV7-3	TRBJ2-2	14	ASSLVGTTNTGELF
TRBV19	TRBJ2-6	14	ASTGDRVRGANVLT